The next 7 T cell receptor beta chains were all read from a single sample in a study of blood T cell repertoires in COVID-19. Sequencing was performed with immunoSEQ multiplex PCR; in TCRdb, only in-frame clones are kept and a portion is missing. The sample has about 160,000 clones; approximately 85% are singletons. Sequencing was done on a sample of peripheral blood. These receptor sequences come from a woman aged 45-60 years with COVID-19, enrolled during active disease.

The chain combines TRBV6-5 with TRBJ2-7; 8 nucleotides align to TRBD1. Germline CDR1 is MNHEY and CDR2 is SVGAGI. V shed 5 bases, J shed 3 bases, and the junction held 6 bases outside the gene matches. The CDR3 has 14 amino acids. The CDR3 bases are TGTGCCAGCAGTACCGACAGGGGAGGCTACGAGCAGTACTTC. Translating gives CASSTDRGGYEQYF.

J is TRBJ1-5 and V is TRBV6-6; D unresolved. Per germline, CDR1 MNHNY and CDR2 SVGAGI (reference sequence). The CDR3 covers 15 residues. V gave up 10 bases and J gave up 0 bases, with 16 bases separating them. The CDR3 loop reads CATLPNQDSNQPQHF. CDR3 sequence (DNA): TGTGCCACCCTCCCTAACCAAGATAGCAATCAGCCCCAGCATTTT.

The chain is built from TRBV27 and TRBJ1-4; no clear D. V lost 7 bases, J lost 6 bases, and 18 bases lay in between. The V gene's germline CDR1 is MNHEY and CDR2 SMNVEV (reference sequence). The CDR3 is 15 amino acids. The CDR3 is CASKLRGSWDEKLFF. In DNA form, the CDR3 reads TGTGCCAGCAAGCTTCGAGGGAGCTGGGATGAAAAACTGTTTTTT.

The chain carries TRBV9 and TRBJ1-4; a possible D gene is TRBD1 (5 bases). The ends were cut back, 0 bases at V and 8 bases at J, with 11 bases in the middle. The CDR3 is 14 amino acids. The germline CDR1 and CDR2 sequences are SGDLS and YYNGEE. The CDR3 sequence: CASSVEPGQEKLFF. CDR3 nucleotides: TGTGCCAGCAGCGTAGAGCCAGGGCAGGAAAAACTGTTTTTT.

The chain couples TRBV5-1 to TRBJ2-7; possibly TRBD2 for D (6 bases). The V gene's germline CDR1 is SGHRS and CDR2 YFSETQ. With 4 bases removed from V and 3 bases from J, the gap between germline ends came to 17 bases. CDR3 size: 15 residues. The CDR3: CASSPAPGELYEQYF. The CDR3 DNA reads as TGCGCCAGCAGCCCGGCGCCGGGGGAGCTCTACGAGCAGTACTTC.

In its sample, this clone was seen once. The genes are TRBV27 and TRBJ2-7; TRBD2 might be the D (5 bases). V shed 5 bases and J shed 4 bases, with 15 bases lying between them. The CDR3 is 14 residues long. CDR1 and CDR2 from the germline V gene are MNHEY and SMNVEV (reference sequence). This chain's CDR3 is CASSPGSFLYEQYF. The CDR3 DNA sequence: TGTGCCAGCAGTCCGGGATCCTTCCTATACGAGCAGTACTTC.

This chain joins TRBV27 and TRBJ2-4; 7 bases agree with TRBD2. Trimming removed 7 bases from V and 7 bases from J; junction bases left unmatched: 7. Germline V gene sequence: CDR1 MNHEY, CDR2 SMNVEV (reference sequence). The CDR3 is 13 residues long. The DNA for the CDR3 is TGTGCCAGCACAAGCGGGGTGGGGAACATTCAGTACTTC. Translated, it gives CASTSGVGNIQYF.